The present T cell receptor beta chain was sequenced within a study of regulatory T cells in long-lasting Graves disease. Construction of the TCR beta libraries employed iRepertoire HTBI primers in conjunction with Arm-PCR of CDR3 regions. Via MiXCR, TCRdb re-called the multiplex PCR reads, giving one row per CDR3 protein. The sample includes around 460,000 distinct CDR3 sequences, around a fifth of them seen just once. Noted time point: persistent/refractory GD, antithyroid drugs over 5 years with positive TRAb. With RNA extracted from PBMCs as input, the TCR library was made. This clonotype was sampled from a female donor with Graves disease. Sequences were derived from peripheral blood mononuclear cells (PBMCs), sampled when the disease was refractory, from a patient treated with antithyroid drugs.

CDR3 DNA sequence: TGTGCCAGCAGTTACGGGGTAGCCGGCACCGGGGAGCTGTTTTTT. Translated, it gives CASSYGVAGTGELFF. The chain employs TRBV6-5 and TRBJ2-2, with D hard to call. V gave up 2 bases and J gave up 4 bases, with 11 bases separating them. CDR3 size: 15 residues. Germline-derived CDR1 and CDR2 are MNHEY and SVGAGI.